This is a list of T cell receptor beta chains from one sample in a study of T cell responses to AZD1222 COVID-19 vaccine. This table comes from immunoSEQ multiplex PCR, and its TCRdb copy is limited to in-frame clones, with some not included. The sample holds some 120,000 clones, roughly 90% seen once. This specimen was peripheral blood, taken on day 0 of AZD1222 vaccination. These receptors were collected from an adult in good health. Each CDR3 is given with its conserved first and last residue. D genes are given only for firm matches. Only some rows state a clone size, as once, few, many or a class for expanded clones.

V gene	clone size	J gene	D gene	CDR3 DNA	CDR3 protein
TRBV9	-	TRBJ2-7	TRBD1	TGTGCCAGCAGCGTAGGAGGACAGGGGGGCGAGCAGTACTTC	CASSVGGQGGEQYF
TRBV19	-	TRBJ2-7	TRBD1	TGTGCCAGTAGTGCAACCGGGACAGGGGTCTACGAGCAGTACTTC	CASSATGTGVYEQYF
TRBV6-5	-	TRBJ2-1	-	TGTGCCAGCAGTTACTCAGCCGGGACCTTAAATGAGCAGTTCTTC	CASSYSAGTLNEQFF
TRBV6-2/TRBV6-3	-	TRBJ1-2	TRBD1	TGTGCCAGCAGTCCCACACGGACAGGGTTCGGCTACACCTTC	CASSPTRTGFGYTF
TRBV28	-	TRBJ2-7	-	TGTGCCAGCGGGCTCTCGGCCGGTCGGGACGAGCAGTACTTC	CASGLSAGRDEQYF
TRBV27	-	TRBJ2-7	-	TGTGCCAGTAGAGCAGGGGTAACTTACGAGCAGTACTTC	CASRAGVTYEQYF
TRBV5-1	few	TRBJ2-7	-	TGCGCCAGCAGCGATAACTCCTACGAGCAGTACTTC	CASSDNSYEQYF
TRBV28	-	TRBJ1-2	-	TGTGCCAGCAGTTCGACAGAGATCTATGGCTACACCTTC	CASSSTEIYGYTF
TRBV6-5	-	TRBJ2-5	-	TGTGCCAGCATAAAGGACAGCGAAGAGACCCAGTACTTC	CASIKDSEETQYF
TRBV5-4	-	TRBJ2-1	TRBD1	TGTGCCAGCAGCTTAGCCCGGGACAGAGACAATGAGCAGTTCTTC	CASSLARDRDNEQFF
TRBV19	-	TRBJ2-7	-	TGTGCCAGTAGTATAGGAACCTCCGAGCAGTACTTC	CASSIGTSEQYF
TRBV5-4	-	TRBJ2-1	-	TGTGCCAGCAGCTTGGTCAGCTACAATGAGCAGTTCTTC	CASSLVSYNEQFF
TRBV5-1	-	TRBJ2-3	TRBD1	TGCGCCAGCAGCCTCGGGACAGGGGGTACCACAGATACGCAGTATTTT	CASSLGTGGTTDTQYF
TRBV6-2/TRBV6-3	once	TRBJ2-7	TRBD2	TGTGCCAGCAGTTACTCGACTAGCGGAATAGGGTACGAGCAGTACTTC	CASSYSTSGIGYEQYF